This note documents a single TCR beta chain sequence. This sample is part of a study of blood T cell repertoires in COVID-19. Study context: Italy, Spain and the United States were the sources of the convalescent and acute COVID-19 samples.

In germline, CDR1 is SGDLS, CDR2 YYNGEE. The CDR3 spans 17 residues. V was clipped by 4 bases and J by 0 bases; unmatched bases: 10. Libraries were prepared by immunoSEQ multiplex PCR; TCRdb keeps only in-frame clonotypes and omits some of them. The repertoire consists of 150,000 to 200,000 clones, with about 80% occurring once and the leading ten covering 7.8%. V usage is TRBV9 and J usage is TRBJ1-1, with TRBD1 matching 9 bases. The receptor was isolated from a woman aged 55-69 years with COVID-19, enrolled during active disease. The source material was peripheral blood. CDR3: CASSLRDRAVMNTEAFF. CDR3 in DNA: TGTGCCAGCAGCTTAAGGGACAGGGCCGTTATGAACACTGAAGCTTTCTTT.